This T cell receptor beta chain was sequenced during a study of cytomegalovirus exposure and HLA in healthy donors. Overall study context: The approximately 610 first-cohort repertoires shared a platform with the approximately 120 validation repertoires, as reported in a later analysis. General study points: Rarity characterized most TCR sequences, yet some public TCRs appeared in many donors. TCR beta chains numbering some 160 were designated cytomegalovirus-associated.

Remarks on this clone: The antigen is unknown.

TCRdb's table, derived via immunoSEQ multiplex PCR, lists solely in-frame clones and lacks some. The profile shows about 56,000 clones, around 96% of them singletons. Germline CDR1 is SGHRS and CDR2 is YFSETQ. The J segment lost 12 bases and the V segment lost 4 bases, leaving 10 bases of the junction unmatched. The CDR3 runs 16 residues. The source of this sequence is a woman between 18 and 29 years old in good health and CMV-seronegative. This rearrangement joins TRBV5-1 to TRBJ2-1; TRBD2 matches at 16 bases. Sequenced: PBMCs. CDR3 bases: TGCGCCAGCAGCGAGCCGGGACTAGCGGGGGGGACCGGGCAGTTCTTC. It yields the protein CASSEPGLAGGTGQFF.